This T cell receptor beta chain is from a study of T cell responses to AZD1222 COVID-19 vaccine. General observations from the study: Seropositive at baseline were only five or six AZD1222 recipients. Researchers took repertoire samples only after the peak T cell response had come. Spike-specific TCR breadth and depth went up after people got two AZD1222 doses. It should be noted that donors were predominantly white British and more often female, and clonal diversity was possibly underestimated.

This clone was detected once. The antigen remains unidentified. Using immunoSEQ multiplex PCR, the repertoire was profiled, and TCRdb retains in-frame clones only, with some absent. The sample has approximately 160,000 clones, approximately 90% seen once. Germline V gene data show CDR1 as SGHNT and CDR2 as YENEEA. The V and J ends lost 5 bases and 5 bases, in that order; junction bases with no gene match: 7. The CDR3 consists of 15 residues. The sequences come from peripheral blood, collected on day 0 of AZD1222 vaccination. This TCR was sampled from an adult in good health. This chain connects TRBV11-3 to TRBJ2-2; 8 bases are a match to TRBD1. DNA of the CDR3: TGTGCCAGCAGCGCGCAGACAGGGGTAACCGGGGAGCTGTTTTTT. Protein product: CASSAQTGVTGELFF.